Below are 5 T cell receptor beta chains sequenced from a single sample in a study of blood T cell repertoires in COVID-19. Generated by immunoSEQ multiplex PCR, the TCRdb table keeps only in-frame clones and is missing some. The data contain around 170,000 clones, about 81% of them singletons. Sequencing was done on a sample of peripheral blood. All receptors derive from a man aged 25 to 40 with active or convalescent COVID-19.

This clone has only one observation. V usage is TRBV15 and J usage is TRBJ2-1; 8 bases are a match to TRBD1. V dropped 5 bases and J dropped 4; count of bases not matched to a gene: 10. Germline values: CDR1 LNHNV, CDR2 YYDKDF (reference sequence). The CDR3 totals 16 residues. CDR3 bases: TGTGCCACCAGCCCCCTGGCGGACAGGGAGTACAATGAGCAGTTCTTC. Encoded protein: CATSPLADREYNEQFF.

The chain recombines TRBV4-1 with TRBJ1-2; D is possibly TRBD1 (5 bases). Germline CDR1 MGHRA, CDR2 YSYEKL. Trimming stripped 1 base from V and 3 bases from J, with 15 bases between. This CDR3 contains 16 residues. CDR3 sequence: CASSQVWDSPDYGYTF. The CDR3 nucleotides are TGCGCCAGCAGCCAAGTTTGGGACTCCCCGGACTATGGCTACACCTTC.

The chain employs TRBV6-6 and TRBJ2-7; 8 bases fit TRBD1. J gave up 0 bases and V 9 bases, and 7 bases lay outside the gene matches. CDR1 is MNHNY and CDR2 is SVGAGI in the germline V gene (reference sequence). This CDR3 is 14 amino acids long. CDR3 region: CASSDRGLSYEQYF. Written as DNA, the CDR3 is TGTGCCAGTTCTGACAGGGGCCTCTCCTACGAGCAGTACTTC.

The chain has TRBV5-1 and TRBJ1-2; 10 bases agree with TRBD1. The germline gives CDR1 SGHRS, CDR2 YFSETQ. The CDR3 is 15 amino acids. The V and J ends lost 9 bases and 9 bases, in that order; junction bases with no gene match: 17. The chain's CDR3 is CATNSGQGPFKSYTF. For the CDR3, the DNA is TGCGCCACCAACTCGGGACAGGGGCCTTTCAAGAGCTACACCTTC.

This clone appeared once. The genes are TRBV19 and TRBJ2-5; the match to TRBD2 covers 11 bases. The germline CDR1 and CDR2 sequences are LNHDA and SQIVND (reference sequence). This CDR3 has 14 amino acids. Trimming at V came to 5 bases and at J to 11 bases, leaving 10 bases not matched to a gene. The CDR3 DNA follows: TGTGCCAGTAGTTCGTCCGGGACTAGCGGCCTTCAGTACTTC. Amino acid sequence: CASSSSGTSGLQYF. The full variable domain, with the rest looked up from reference TRBV19 and TRBJ2-5, is DGGITQSPKYLFRKEGQNVTLSCEQNLNHDAMYWYRQDPGQGLRLIYYSQIVNDFQKGDIAEGYSVSREKKESFPLTVTSAQKNPTAFYLCASSSSGTSGLQYFGPGTRLLVL.